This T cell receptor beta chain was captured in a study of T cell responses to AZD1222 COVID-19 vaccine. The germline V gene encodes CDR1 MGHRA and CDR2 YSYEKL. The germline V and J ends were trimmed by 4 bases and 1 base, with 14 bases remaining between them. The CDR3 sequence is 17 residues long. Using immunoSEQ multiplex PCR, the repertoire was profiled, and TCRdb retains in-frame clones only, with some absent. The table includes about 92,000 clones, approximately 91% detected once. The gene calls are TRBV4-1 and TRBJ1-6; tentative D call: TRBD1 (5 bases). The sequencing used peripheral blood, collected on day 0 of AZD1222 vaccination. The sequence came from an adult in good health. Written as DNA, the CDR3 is TGCGCCAGCAGCCTGGGACGGGGCCGGTCCTATAATTCACCCCTCCACTTT. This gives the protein CASSLGRGRSYNSPLHF.